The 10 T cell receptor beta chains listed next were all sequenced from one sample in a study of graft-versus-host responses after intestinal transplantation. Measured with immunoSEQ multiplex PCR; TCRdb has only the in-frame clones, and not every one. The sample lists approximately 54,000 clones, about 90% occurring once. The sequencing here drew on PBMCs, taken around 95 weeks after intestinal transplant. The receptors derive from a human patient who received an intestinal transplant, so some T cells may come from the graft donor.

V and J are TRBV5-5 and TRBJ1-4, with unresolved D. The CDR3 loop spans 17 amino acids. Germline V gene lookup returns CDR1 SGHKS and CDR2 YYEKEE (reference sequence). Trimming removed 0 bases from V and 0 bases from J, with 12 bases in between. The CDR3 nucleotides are TGTGCCAGCAGCTTGGTGGGCTTCACCTCAACTAATGAAAAACTGTTTTTT. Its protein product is CASSLVGFTSTNEKLFF.

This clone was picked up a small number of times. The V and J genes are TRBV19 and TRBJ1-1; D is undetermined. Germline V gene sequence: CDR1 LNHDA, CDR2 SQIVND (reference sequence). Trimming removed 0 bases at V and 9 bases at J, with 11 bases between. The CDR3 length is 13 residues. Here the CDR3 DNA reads TGTGCCAGTAGTATAGATCGATCGGGAAAAGCTTTCTTT. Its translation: CASSIDRSGKAFF.

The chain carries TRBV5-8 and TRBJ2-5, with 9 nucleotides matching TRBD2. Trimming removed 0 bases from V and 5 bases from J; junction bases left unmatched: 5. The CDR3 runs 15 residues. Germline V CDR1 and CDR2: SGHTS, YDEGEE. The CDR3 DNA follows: TGTGCCAGCAGCTTGGGTAGCGGGGGCACCGAGACCCAGTACTTC. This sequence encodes CASSLGSGGTETQYF.

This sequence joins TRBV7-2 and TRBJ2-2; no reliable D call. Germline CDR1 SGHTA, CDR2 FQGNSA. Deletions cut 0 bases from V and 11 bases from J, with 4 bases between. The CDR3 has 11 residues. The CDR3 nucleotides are TGTGCCAGCAGCTTAGCCATCGAGCTGTTTTTT. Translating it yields CASSLAIELFF.

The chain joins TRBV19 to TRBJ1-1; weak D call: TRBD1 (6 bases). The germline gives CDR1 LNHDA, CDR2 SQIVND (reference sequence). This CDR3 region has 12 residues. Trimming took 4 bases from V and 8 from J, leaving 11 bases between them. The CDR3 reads CASSSYGTEAFF. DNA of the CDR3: TGTGCCAGTAGTAGTTACGGGACAGAAGCTTTCTTT.

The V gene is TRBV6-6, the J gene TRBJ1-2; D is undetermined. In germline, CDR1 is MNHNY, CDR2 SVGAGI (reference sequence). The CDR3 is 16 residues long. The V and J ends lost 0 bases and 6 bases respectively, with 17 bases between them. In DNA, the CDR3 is TGTGCCAGCAGTTACTCCTACAGACTGGCATTACATGGCTACACCTTC. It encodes CASSYSYRLALHGYTF.

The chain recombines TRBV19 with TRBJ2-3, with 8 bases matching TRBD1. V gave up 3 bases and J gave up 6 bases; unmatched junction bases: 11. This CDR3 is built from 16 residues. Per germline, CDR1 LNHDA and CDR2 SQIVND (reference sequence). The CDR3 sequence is CASSIGGQGIADTQYF. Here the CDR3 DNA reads TGTGCCAGTAGTATCGGAGGACAGGGAATAGCGGATACGCAGTATTTT. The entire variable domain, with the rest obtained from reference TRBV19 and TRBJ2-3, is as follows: DGGITQSPKYLFRKEGQNVTLSCEQNLNHDAMYWYRQDPGQGLRLIYYSQIVNDFQKGDIAEGYSVSREKKESFPLTVTSAQKNPTAFYLCASSIGGQGIADTQYFGPGTRLTVL.

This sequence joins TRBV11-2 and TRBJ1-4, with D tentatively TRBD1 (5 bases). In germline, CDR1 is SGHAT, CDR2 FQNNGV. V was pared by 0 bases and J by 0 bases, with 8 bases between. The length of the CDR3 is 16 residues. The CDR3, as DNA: TGTGCCAGCAGCTTAGAATGGGGGACAACTAATGAAAAACTGTTTTTT. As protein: CASSLEWGTTNEKLFF.

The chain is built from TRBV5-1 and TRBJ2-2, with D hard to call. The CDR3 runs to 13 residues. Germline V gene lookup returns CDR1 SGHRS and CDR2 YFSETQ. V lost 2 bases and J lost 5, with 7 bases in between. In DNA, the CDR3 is TGCGCCAGCAGCTTAGCAGAAACCGGGGAGCTGTTTTTT. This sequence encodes CASSLAETGELFF. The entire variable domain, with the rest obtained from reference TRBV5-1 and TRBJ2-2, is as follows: KAGVTQTPRYLIKTRGQQVTLSCSPISGHRSVSWYQQTPGQGLQFLFEYFSETQRNKGNFPGRFSGRQFSNSRSEMNVSTLELGDSALYLCASSLAETGELFFGEGSRLTVL.

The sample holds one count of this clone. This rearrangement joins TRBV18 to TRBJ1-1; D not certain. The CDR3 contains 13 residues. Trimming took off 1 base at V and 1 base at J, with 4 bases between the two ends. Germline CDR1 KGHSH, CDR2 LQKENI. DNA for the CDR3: TGTGCCAGCTCACCACGGGGGAACACTGAAGCTTTCTTT. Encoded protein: CASSPRGNTEAFF.